The T cell receptor beta chain described here comes from a study of blood T cell repertoires in COVID-19 (dated by TCRdb to about 2020). Describing the broader study: Samples from collaborators originated in the United States, Italy and Spain and spanned both the acute and convalescent phases of COVID-19. The repertoires were made available in a free public database intended to serve as a resource for research on the immune response to SARS-CoV-2. Where HLA class I and class II types were available, the types were taken from metadata supplied by the sample provider, not from assay-based typing. The material from the prospective study consisted of cDNA or gDNA derived from T cells, B-cell-depleted T cells, or PBMCs. The samples were drawn from the first 160 participants of the ongoing ImmuneRACE study and from 1,200 or so subjects provided by 6 global collaborators. The sample metadata nearly always contained a de-identified subject ID, COVID-19 status, age in years and sex. Subjects who had been exposed to COVID-19, were actively infected with it, or had recovered from it provided the deeply sampled blood TCRbeta repertoires that made up the dataset.

The CDR3 runs 15 residues from the cysteine to the phenylalanine. Just the 45-base CDR3 DNA is kept, in frame starting at base 1. The junction shows trimming of 8 bases on V and 7 bases on J, and the gene matches do not reach 14 bases of it. The germline V gene encodes CDR1 MNHEY and CDR2 SMNVEV (reference sequence). Participants in the prospective study were aged 18 to 89 years, lived in about two dozen United States geographic areas, and enrolled through a virtual design. Cohort assignment in the prospective study relied on participant-reported clinical history from a screening survey and a study questionnaire. Exposed participants were defined as having been in contact with someone with a PCR-confirmed or clinician-diagnosed COVID-19 case within 2 weeks of study entry. In the prospective study, whole blood, serum and a nasopharyngeal or oropharyngeal swab were collected from each participant by mobile phlebotomists. Additional blood draws and questionnaires over an approximately 2-month period could optionally be provided by prospective study participants. Blood samples from the prospective study were shipped frozen or at room temperature prior to DNA extraction.

Comment on this clone: Its target antigen remains unknown. Per-base quality was not reported, and no clone a single base away is much larger than it.

TCRbeta CDR3 regions were amplified from genomic DNA by means of the immunoSEQ Assay, a bias-controlled multiplex PCR. The study's own analysis went as follows. Within the assay, amplification of reference gene primers was used to estimate how many nucleated cells each sample contained. Sequence reads were collapsed and filtered to measure the absolute abundance of every unique TCRbeta CDR3 rearrangement. For each sample, productive Simpson clonality was calculated as the square root of Simpson's diversity index over productive rearrangements. The source is immuneACCESS, and TCRdb retained only in-frame sequences with V and J called. Part of the clones is not carried over; for the studies checked, unresolved V genes explain less than half of this, and the remainder is unexplained. Clone size and V and J calls were adopted from that table, with D and trimming inferred from the DNA. The sample table lists some 320,000 clones, 89% of them with a count of one. The ten largest clonotypes hold under 3% of the sample.

Paper-wide results and their limitations: How much clinical and demographic metadata was included differed by source and by participant, and the metadata was provided uncurated.

The material sequenced was PBMCs or T cells enriched from blood (not recorded which). The rearranged chain carries TRBV27 and TRBJ2-7; 10 junctional bases match TRBD1. The receptor's source is a woman in her 50s who had been exposed to COVID-19. The sequence in DNA is TGTGCCAGCCCTCCTGGGGGACAGGGGAAAGGGGAGCAGTACTTC. Its amino acids are CASPPGGQGKGEQYF.